This entry lists 7 T cell receptor beta chains sequenced from one sample in a study of blood T cells in healthy people across ages. Alongside a J-beta primer mix, a sample-barcoded 5' primer served in a second PCR lasting about 7 to 11 cycles. TCRdb passed the 5' RACE reads through MiXCR, listing each CDR3 protein once. The sample gives around 500,000 distinct CDR3 sequences, around 50% of which show up once; 20% to 25% is in the top ten. Sequencing was carried out using blood. These receptors all stem from an elderly man in good health.

This clonotype was detected once. The CDR3 here is CASSLFHGSYEQYF. The CDR3 coding sequence is TGTGCCAGCAGCTTATTCCACGGCTCCTACGAGCAGTACTTC. The V and J genes are TRBV7-2 and TRBJ2-7; D not resolved. In germline, CDR1 is SGHTA, CDR2 FQGNSA. The CDR3 loop spans 14 amino acids. V lost 2 bases, J lost 0 bases, and 8 bases lay in between.

The chain has TRBV10-1 and TRBJ2-3, with D possibly matching TRBD1 (5 bases). Germline V gene lookup returns CDR1 WNHNN and CDR2 SYGVQD (reference sequence). CDR3 length equals 13 residues. With 0 bases removed from V and 4 bases from J, the gap between germline ends came to 5 bases. CDR3 region: CASSESGPDTQYF. The CDR3 DNA reads as TGCGCCAGCAGTGAGTCGGGGCCAGATACGCAGTATTTT.

This clonotype was counted only a few times. The rearrangement uses TRBV27 and TRBJ2-4, with 9 bases lining up with TRBD1. The end of the DNA is better explained by TRBJ2-5, so the J call may be wrong. Germline CDR1 and CDR2: MNHEY and SMNVEV (reference sequence). There are 16 residues in the CDR3. The CDR3 loop reads CASSFLGTGTGETQYF. CDR3 in DNA: TGTGCCAGCAGTTTTTTAGGGACAGGGACGGGAGAGACCCAGTACTTC.

V and J are TRBV7-9 and TRBJ1-2, with D possibly being TRBD1 (5 bases). Germline V lookup: CDR1 SEHNR, CDR2 FQNEAQ (reference sequence). V gave up 5 bases and J gave up 5 bases, with 12 bases separating them. The CDR3 is 13 amino acids. CDR3 DNA: TGTGCCAGCAGCCTCCAGGGTTGGTATGGCTACACCTTC. This encodes CASSLQGWYGYTF.

The rearrangement uses TRBV27 and TRBJ1-2, with D unresolved. The V end was cut by 6 bases, the J end by 5 bases, with 13 bases between. CDR3 size: 13 residues. Germline V gives CDR1 MNHEY, CDR2 SMNVEV (reference sequence). This CDR3 reads CASRTLDGYGYTF. CDR3 in DNA: TGTGCCAGCAGAACCTTGGACGGATATGGCTACACCTTC.

This rearrangement joins TRBV20-1 to TRBJ2-5; D remains ambiguous. Germline CDR1 and CDR2: DFQATT and SNEGSKA (reference sequence). The CDR3 sequence is 14 residues long. V was cut by 3 bases and J by 1 base, with 12 bases left in between. The CDR3 DNA reads as TGCAGTGCTAGGGATGGTGGGCCCCAAGAGACCCAGTACTTC. Its protein is CSARDGGPQETQYF.

This clonotype was recorded only once. The V and J genes are TRBV21-1 and TRBJ2-1; the table gives TRBD1 as D, unverified against the DNA. TRBV21-1 is termed a pseudogene. CDR3 length equals 17 residues. CDR3 sequence reads: CASSKGNRGHSYNEQFF. The CDR3 nucleotides are TGTGCCAGCAGCAAAGGGAACAGGGGACACTCCTACAATGAGCAGTTCTTC.